Sequencing of this TCR beta chain was carried out in a study of breast tumors, draining lymph nodes, adjacent tissues. Study-wide findings and caveats: Luminal-like breast cancer showed significantly greater tumor-nontumor repertoire similarity than basal-like breast cancer did. Compared with lymph nodes, tumors were less diverse; compared with nontumor tissue, more.

TCRdb re-derived calls from the multiplex PCR reads in MiXCR, one entry per CDR3 protein. The data contain 33,000 or so distinct CDR3 sequences, roughly three fifths of them singletons. This clonotype was picked up many times. The antigen is undetermined. The receptor was derived from a female donor with breast cancer. Some clones in this sample may be carry-over from other donors' samples. The sequencing sample was made of breast tumor tissue.

CDR3 region: CASSEPTWGGRDNTEAFF. The DNA of the CDR3 is TGTGCCAGCAGTGAACCCACCTGGGGGGGCAGGGACAATACTGAAGCTTTCTTT. The rearrangement uses TRBV25-1 and TRBJ1-1, with D maybe TRBD1 (6 bases). V dropped 2 bases and J dropped 5 bases, with 24 bases sitting between them. CDR3 length equals 18 residues. Germline assignment: CDR1 MGHDK and CDR2 SYGVNS.